The 5 T cell receptor beta chains below were found in one sample sequenced in a study of blood T cell repertoires in COVID-19. The data were produced by immunoSEQ multiplex PCR, yet TCRdb's version contains in-frame clones alone and is incomplete. Counted here are approximately 37,000 clones, approximately 91% occurring once; the ten biggest clones make up around a fifth. The sequencing sample was made of peripheral blood. These receptors were collected from a man over 45 with active COVID-19.

This sequence joins TRBV27 and TRBJ1-6; 10 bases agree with TRBD1. J lost 5 bases, V lost 2 bases, and 9 bases had no gene match. The germline gives CDR1 MNHEY, CDR2 SMNVEV (reference sequence). The CDR3 has 18 amino acids. The CDR3 here is CASSLRGGDRGDNSPLHF. The CDR3, as DNA: TGTGCCAGCAGTTTAAGGGGGGGGGACAGGGGAGATAATTCACCCCTCCACTTT.

The chain carries TRBV2 and TRBJ2-1; TRBD2 agrees at 10 bases. Germline V gene sequence: CDR1 SNHLY, CDR2 FYNNEI. The CDR3 runs to 17 residues. V gave up 7 bases and J gave up 5 bases; unmatched junction bases: 14. The CDR3 nucleotides are TGTGCCAGCACCCTTCTAGCGGGAGAGGTTTCCCACAATGAGCAGTTCTTC. As protein: CASTLLAGEVSHNEQFF.

The rearrangement links TRBV6-6 to TRBJ1-5; no definite D call. V dropped 7 bases and J dropped 3 bases, with 10 bases sitting between them. The length of the CDR3 is 13 residues. Germline assignment: CDR1 MNHNY and CDR2 SVGAGI (reference sequence). The CDR3 bases are TGTGCCAGCACGGTGCAGGTCAATCAGCCCCAGCATTTT. It yields the protein CASTVQVNQPQHF.

J is TRBJ2-7 and V is TRBV5-1; no firm D call. The CDR3 contains 14 residues. V was pared by 0 bases and J by 2 bases, with 9 bases between. Looked up from germline, CDR1 is SGHRS and CDR2 is YFSETQ. CDR3 bases: TGCGCCAGCAGCTTGGGGCCGTTGACCTACGAGCAGTACTTC. The encoded protein is CASSLGPLTYEQYF.

In DNA, the CDR3 is TGCGCCAGCAGTGACCGGGACTACCAAGGGGAGCAGTTCTTC. Translated, it gives CASSDRDYQGEQFF. This chain joins TRBV10-1 and TRBJ2-1; 7 bases line up with TRBD2. CDR3 length: 14 amino acids. Trimming removed 3 bases from V and 10 bases from J; junction bases left unmatched: 9. Germline lookup yields CDR1 WNHNN and CDR2 SYGVQD (reference sequence).